A single sample is the source of the 32 T cell receptor beta chains below, sequenced in a study of cytomegalovirus exposure and HLA in healthy donors. 60 Vbeta and 13 Jbeta primers were used in PCR. The assay was immunoSEQ multiplex PCR, and TCRdb's table has in-frame clones only and misses some. The sample has roughly 150,000 clones, 60% to 80% seen once; the top ten hold about 1.5%. The sequenced sample was PBMCs. These receptors were taken from a woman under 40 in good health and CMV-seronegative.

This chain links TRBV11-2 with TRBJ2-3, with 7 bases identical to TRBD1. V trimming: 0 bases; J trimming: 4 bases; junction bases outside the gene matches: 7. The CDR3 sequence is 16 residues long. Germline V gene sequence: CDR1 SGHAT, CDR2 FQNNGV. CDR3 in DNA: TGTGCCAGCAGCTTAGAAACTAGGGACAGATCAGATACGCAGTATTTT. Its protein product is CASSLETRDRSDTQYF.

This clone appeared a single time. The chain is built from TRBV14 and TRBJ2-5; possibly TRBD2 for D (10 bases). V lost 4 bases, J lost 5 bases, and 20 bases lay in between. Germline V gene sequence: CDR1 SGHDN, CDR2 FVKESK. The CDR3 totals 16 residues. DNA for the CDR3: TGTGCCAGCAGCCGACAGGGGGGACTAGCGACGGAGACCCAGTACTTC. It translates to CASSRQGGLATETQYF.

The chain is built from TRBV7-2 and TRBJ1-5; D is unclear. V was shortened by 1 base and J by 0 bases, with 7 bases between the two germline ends. This CDR3 has 15 amino acids. Germline V lookup: CDR1 SGHTA, CDR2 FQGNSA. CDR3: CASSLVGNSNQPQHF. CDR3 sequence (DNA): TGTGCCAGCAGCTTAGTGGGCAATAGCAATCAGCCCCAGCATTTT.

The chain combines TRBV28 with TRBJ2-1, with 8 bases that match TRBD1. Germline assignment: CDR1 MDHEN and CDR2 SYDVKM. The ends lost 1 base at V and 7 bases at J; junction bases unmatched: 6. This CDR3 has 15 amino acids. The CDR3 spells CASSLFLQGANEQFF. For the CDR3, the DNA is TGTGCCAGCAGTTTATTCCTCCAGGGGGCGAATGAGCAGTTCTTC.

The chain has TRBV2 and TRBJ1-6; unclear D gene. V was trimmed by 7 bases and J by 7 bases, leaving 11 bases between them. The V gene's germline CDR1 is SNHLY and CDR2 FYNNEI. This CDR3 comprises 13 residues. The CDR3 coding sequence is TGTGCCAGCACCCGGGAGATAAATTCACCCCTCCACTTT. It yields the protein CASTREINSPLHF.

This clone is a singleton in its sample. V usage is TRBV6-1 and J usage is TRBJ2-1; 8 nucleotides align to TRBD2. The CDR3 covers 16 residues. The trim removed 2 bases at V and 7 bases at J, leaving 10 bases unmatched. From germline, CDR1 is MNHNS and CDR2 SASEGT. CDR3 in DNA: TGTGCCAGCAGTGAAACCAGCGGGAGTGTTCGGAATGAGCAGTTCTTC. Its protein product is CASSETSGSVRNEQFF.

The chain uses TRBV11-2 and TRBJ2-1; 8 nucleotides line up with TRBD1. In germline, CDR1 is SGHAT, CDR2 FQNNGV. V shed 1 base and J 9 bases; nucleotides not matched to a gene: 5. There are 14 residues in the CDR3. The CDR3 nucleotides are TGTGCCAGCAGCTTAGTTCAACAGGGGGGTGAGCAGTTCTTC. It yields the protein CASSLVQQGGEQFF.

The V and J genes are TRBV28 and TRBJ1-1, with D possibly matching TRBD1 (5 bases). In germline, CDR1 is MDHEN, CDR2 SYDVKM. Trimming took off 5 bases at V and 0 bases at J, with 13 bases between the two ends. The CDR3 loop spans 15 amino acids. CDR3 sequence (DNA): TGTGCCAGCAGTCCCGGAGGGGCGATGAACACTGAAGCTTTCTTT. Translated: CASSPGGAMNTEAFF.

The chain links TRBV6-6 to TRBJ1-2; 7 bases fit TRBD1. Germline values: CDR1 MNHNY, CDR2 SVGAGI (reference sequence). The CDR3 is made up of 15 amino acids. The V segment lost 1 base and the J segment 6 bases; nucleotides outside the gene matches: 8. CDR3 nucleotide sequence: TGTGCCAGCAGTTACTATGAGGCAGGGGGAGATGGCTACACCTTC. Protein sequence: CASSYYEAGGDGYTF.

This chain links TRBV2 with TRBJ1-5; TRBD1 matches 8 bases. The CDR3 runs to 15 residues. Germline trimming cut 4 bases from V and 3 bases from J; bases unmatched to any gene: 5. Germline loops: CDR1 SNHLY, CDR2 FYNNEI. The CDR3 nucleotides are TGTGCCAGCAGTGGCCGGACAGGGATCAATCAGCCCCAGCATTTT. This translates into CASSGRTGINQPQHF.

The chain carries TRBV28 and TRBJ1-5; perhaps TRBD1 as D (5 bases). There are 18 residues in the CDR3. V lost 7 bases and J 5 bases, leaving 27 bases between the germline ends. Germline CDR1 MDHEN, CDR2 SYDVKM. CDR3 amino acids: CASNLNVGLGSVDQPQHF. CDR3 DNA: TGTGCCAGCAACCTGAACGTGGGGCTGGGATCGGTGGATCAGCCCCAGCATTTT.

To note about this clone: A junction boundary mismatches the germline segment, possibly from a read error. V usage is TRBV7-3 and J usage is TRBJ2-5, with 8 bases fitting TRBD2. Germline V gene lookup returns CDR1 SGHTA and CDR2 FQGTGA. The CDR3 length is 14 residues. CDR3 amino acids: CASSLTGREETQYF. CDR3 nucleotides: TGTGCCAGCAGCCTAACCGGGAGGGAAGAGACCCAGTACTTC.

The chain carries TRBV28 and TRBJ2-7, with D perhaps TRBD2 (6 bases). Per germline, CDR1 MDHEN and CDR2 SYDVKM. The V end lost 7 bases, the J end lost 6 bases, and 16 bases lay between the germline ends. The CDR3 is 13 amino acids. The chain's CDR3 is CASTRDSAGEQYF. The CDR3 DNA sequence: TGTGCCAGCACCCGGGACTCCGCGGGCGAGCAGTACTTC.

The chain employs TRBV7-2 and TRBJ1-2, with D perhaps matching TRBD1 (6 bases). The CDR3 length is 13 residues. In germline, CDR1 is SGHTA, CDR2 FQGNSA. Trimming took off 1 base at V and 4 bases at J, with 7 bases between the two ends. CDR3 region: CASSLVQGYGYTF. For the CDR3, the DNA is TGTGCCAGCAGCTTAGTACAGGGCTATGGCTACACCTTC. Combining the CDR3 with reference TRBV7-2 and TRBJ1-2 gives the whole variable domain GAGVSQSPSNKVTEKGKDVELRCDPISGHTALYWYRQSLGQGLEFLIYFQGNSAPDKSGLPSDRFSAERTGGSVSTLTIQRTQQEDSAVYLCASSLVQGYGYTFGSGTRLTVV.

This chain connects TRBV4-1 to TRBJ1-4; TRBD1 aligns across 8 bases. The germline gives CDR1 MGHRA, CDR2 YSYEKL. J lost 7 bases, V lost 4 bases, and 5 bases had no gene match. The CDR3 sequence is 14 residues long. The CDR3 spells CASSLRTGLEKLFF. CDR3 DNA: TGCGCCAGCAGCCTTAGGACAGGGCTTGAAAAACTGTTTTTT.

CDR3 sequence (DNA): TGTGCCAGCAGCCAAGGCAGGGACTATGGCTACACCTTC. It is translated as CASSQGRDYGYTF. The chain recombines TRBV4-2 with TRBJ1-2; a possible D gene is TRBD1 (5 bases). Germline V lookup: CDR1 LGHNA, CDR2 YNFKEQ. CDR3 size: 13 residues. Trimming removed 1 base at V and 3 bases at J, with 6 bases between.

The chain carries TRBV14 and TRBJ1-6, with 7 bases fitting TRBD1. V shed 2 bases, J shed 9 bases, and the junction held 4 bases outside the gene matches. CDR1 SGHDN and CDR2 FVKESK come from the germline V gene. The CDR3 contains 14 residues. CDR3 sequence: CASSQSTGSSPLHF. The CDR3, as DNA: TGTGCCAGCAGCCAATCGACAGGGAGTTCACCCCTCCACTTT.

The chain couples TRBV7-9 to TRBJ2-1; 7 bases are shared with TRBD2. V was pared by 0 bases and J by 10 bases, with 0 bases of the junction left unmatched. This CDR3 region has 12 residues. The germline V gene encodes CDR1 SEHNR and CDR2 FQNEAQ (reference sequence). In DNA form, the CDR3 reads TGTGCCAGCAGCTTAGCGCGGGGGGAGCAGTTCTTC. Amino acids: CASSLARGEQFF.

The chain carries TRBV29-1 and TRBJ1-5; D not certain. CDR3 size: 10 residues. The germline gives CDR1 SQVTM, CDR2 ANQGSEA. This CDR3 reads CCGKRQPQHF. CDR3 nucleotide sequence: TGCTGCGGAAAGAGGCAGCCCCAGCATTTT.

The chain carries TRBV6-6 and TRBJ1-6, with 10 bases lining up with TRBD1. V trimming: 6 bases; J trimming: 8 bases; junction bases outside the gene matches: 7. Germline-derived CDR1 and CDR2 are MNHNY and SVGAGI (reference sequence). The CDR3 contains 15 residues. CDR3 nucleotide sequence: TGTGCCAGCAGCCGGGACAGGGGAGAGGATTCACCCCTCCACTTT. Translated: CASSRDRGEDSPLHF.

This chain connects TRBV6-5 to TRBJ2-5; maybe TRBD1 (5 bases). V lost 2 bases to trimming and J lost 4 bases, with 11 bases between them. The CDR3 covers 14 residues. Germline-derived CDR1 and CDR2 are MNHEY and SVGAGI. DNA of the CDR3: TGTGCCAGCAGTTACCACCAGGGCGGAGAGACCCAGTACTTC. The encoded protein is CASSYHQGGETQYF.

V and J are TRBV19 and TRBJ2-3; 7 nucleotides agree with TRBD1. The CDR3 loop spans 15 amino acids. V gave up 9 bases and J gave up 1 base; unmatched junction bases: 10. CDR1 LNHDA and CDR2 SQIVND come from the germline V gene (reference sequence). The CDR3 DNA is TGTGCCAGCCAAGACAGGGCACGGGGCACAGATACGCAGTATTTT. It translates to CASQDRARGTDTQYF.

This clone was counted a few times. The rearrangement links TRBV5-1 to TRBJ2-2, with 10 nucleotides matching TRBD2. The length of the CDR3 is 18 residues. The germline V gene has CDR1 SGHRS and CDR2 YFSETQ. V was clipped by 1 base and J by 1 base; unmatched bases: 7. The CDR3 region is CASSLILIAGGNTGELFF. Here the CDR3 DNA reads TGCGCCAGCAGCTTGATTCTTATAGCGGGAGGGAACACCGGGGAGCTGTTTTTT.

The chain recombines TRBV28 with TRBJ1-6, with 10 positions matching TRBD1. The CDR3 consists of 16 residues. Germline V gives CDR1 MDHEN, CDR2 SYDVKM. J gave up 10 bases and V 4 bases, and 10 bases lay outside the gene matches. The CDR3 nucleotides read TGTGCCAGCAGTTCGTCGGACAGGGGGATTGAGTCACCCCTCCACTTT. Its protein is CASSSSDRGIESPLHF.

The chain links TRBV9 to TRBJ2-5, with 11 nucleotides matching TRBD2. The length of the CDR3 is 15 residues. J gave up 3 bases and V 2 bases, and 3 bases lay outside the gene matches. Germline values: CDR1 SGDLS, CDR2 YYNGEE. The CDR3 region has the DNA TGTGCCAGCAGCGTTAGCGGGGGGGCGGAAGAGACCCAGTACTTC. Translating it yields CASSVSGGAEETQYF.

This clone was detected a few times. V usage is TRBV6-1 and J usage is TRBJ2-5; unclear D gene. Near its end, the DNA agrees better with TRBJ2-7, so the J call may be wrong. Germline values: CDR1 MNHNS, CDR2 SASEGT. The length of the CDR3 is 11 residues. This CDR3 reads CASRLTYEQYF. The CDR3 region has the DNA TGTGCCAGCAGACTTACCTACGAGCAGTACTTC.

J is TRBJ2-3 and V is TRBV5-1; no definite D call. The CDR3 is 15 residues long. V lost 5 bases, J lost 5 bases, and 18 bases lay in between. Germline values: CDR1 SGHRS, CDR2 YFSETQ. The CDR3 DNA follows: TGCGCCAGCAGGGAGTCTCCCACTCGTATAGATACGCAGTATTTT. As protein: CASRESPTRIDTQYF. Full variable domain (remainder filled in from reference TRBV5-1 and TRBJ2-3): KAGVTQTPRYLIKTRGQQVTLSCSPISGHRSVSWYQQTPGQGLQFLFEYFSETQRNKGNFPGRFSGRQFSNSRSEMNVSTLELGDSALYLCASRESPTRIDTQYFGPGTRLTVL.

This chain links TRBV6-6 with TRBJ2-3; 13 nucleotides match TRBD2. Per the germline V gene, CDR1 is MNHNY and CDR2 is SVGAGI (reference sequence). V was clipped by 4 bases and J by 2 bases; unmatched bases: 3. This CDR3 spans 16 amino acids. CDR3 DNA sequence: TGTGCCAGCAGTTCGGGACTAGCGGGAACCACAGATACGCAGTATTTT. This translates into CASSSGLAGTTDTQYF.

Comments on this clone: One end of the junction does not line up with germline, which may come from a read error. The chain is built from TRBV28 and TRBJ2-4; TRBD1 is a possible D gene (7 bases). Per germline, CDR1 MDHEN and CDR2 SYDVKM. The CDR3 contains 15 residues. The CDR3 DNA reads TGTGCCAGCAGTTCACTAGGCAGGGGGGAAAACGTTCAGTACTTC. Its protein product is CASSSLGRGENVQYF. The full variable domain, with the rest looked up from reference TRBV28 and TRBJ2-4, is DVKVTQSSRYLVKRTGEKVFLECVQDMDHENMFWYRQDPGLGLRLIYFSYDVKMKEKGDIPEGYSVSREKKERFSLILESASTNQTSMYLCASSSLGRGENVQYFGAGTRLSVL.

The genes are TRBV28 and TRBJ1-2; a weak D match, TRBD1 (6 bases). V lost 5 bases and J lost 6, with 16 bases in between. The germline V gene encodes CDR1 MDHEN and CDR2 SYDVKM. There are 14 residues in the CDR3. The CDR3 bases are TGTGCCAGCAGTGGGGTCAGGGGAAGGCATGGCTACACCTTC. It yields the protein CASSGVRGRHGYTF.

This clone came up a few times. CDR3 DNA: TGTGCCAGCAGCTTGGATGGACAGGGGGAGTTCTTC. Its protein product is CASSLDGQGEFF. The rearrangement uses TRBV7-9 and TRBJ2-1, with 10 bases fitting TRBD1. Germline values: CDR1 SEHNR, CDR2 FQNEAQ (reference sequence). The CDR3 length is 12 residues. The V segment lost 3 bases and the J segment 14 bases; nucleotides outside the gene matches: 4.

A few counts support this clone. The chain combines TRBV7-9 with TRBJ1-2; 8 nucleotides agree with TRBD1. The germline V gene encodes CDR1 SEHNR and CDR2 FQNEAQ (reference sequence). The J segment lost 2 bases and the V segment lost 5 bases, leaving 4 bases of the junction unmatched. The CDR3 runs to 14 residues. CDR3: CASSLTGANYGYTF. DNA of the CDR3: TGTGCCAGCAGCCTGACAGGGGCCAACTATGGCTACACCTTC. Variable domain in full (rest from reference TRBV7-9 and TRBJ1-2): DTGVSQNPRHKITKRGQNVTFRCDPISEHNRLYWYRQTLGQGPEFLTYFQNEAQLEKSRLLSDRFSAERPKGSFSTLEIQRTEQGDSAMYLCASSLTGANYGYTFGSGTRLTVV.